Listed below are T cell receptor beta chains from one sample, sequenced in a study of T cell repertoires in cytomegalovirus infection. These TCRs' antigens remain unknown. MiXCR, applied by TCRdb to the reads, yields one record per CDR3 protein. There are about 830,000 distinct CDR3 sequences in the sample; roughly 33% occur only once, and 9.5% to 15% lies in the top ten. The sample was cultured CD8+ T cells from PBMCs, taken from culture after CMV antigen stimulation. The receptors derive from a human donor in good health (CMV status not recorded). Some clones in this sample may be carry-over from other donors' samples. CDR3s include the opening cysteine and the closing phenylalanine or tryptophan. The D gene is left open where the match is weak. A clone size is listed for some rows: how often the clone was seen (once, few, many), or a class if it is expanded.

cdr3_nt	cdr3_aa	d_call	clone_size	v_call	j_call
TGTGCCAGCAGCCAACCGGGACTTAAAGAGACCCAGTACTTC	CASSQPGLKETQYF	NA	NA	TRBV3-1	TRBJ2-5
TGTGCCAGCAGCCAGGGACAGGGGTCCCCTTACTATGGCTACACCTTC	CASSQGQGSPYYGYTF	TRBD1	few	TRBV7-6	TRBJ1-2
TGTGCCAGCAGTGAGGGACAGGAACGCTATGGCTACACCTTC	CASSEGQERYGYTF	TRBD1	few	TRBV2	TRBJ1-2
TGTGCCAGCAGTTACCTCCGGACCCTTGAGCAGTTCTTC	CASSYLRTLEQFF	NA	NA	TRBV6-2/TRBV6-3	TRBJ2-1
TGTGCCATCACCAGGTACTCCTCTAGCGGGGTTTCCTACAATGAGCAGTTCTTC	CAITRYSSSGVSYNEQFF	TRBD2	NA	TRBV10-3	TRBJ2-1
TGTGCCAGCAGTCCCCCGGGGGGAATATATGGCTACACCTTC	CASSPPGGIYGYTF	NA	few	TRBV6-5	TRBJ1-2
TGTGCCAGCAGCATAGGGAGCGGGGCTCAGCCCCAGCATTTT	CASSIGSGAQPQHF	NA	NA	TRBV9	TRBJ1-5
TGTGCCAGCAGCCGCGGCAGCGGTAAGCCCCAGCATTTT	CASSRGSGKPQHF	NA	NA	TRBV11-2	TRBJ1-5
TGTGCCAGCAGCTTAGTTGTATCCAATCGAAAAGAGACCCAGTACTTC	CASSLVVSNRKETQYF	NA	NA	TRBV11-2	TRBJ2-5
TGTGCCAGCAGCGATATTGGGCGGGGCGATGAGCAGTTCTTC	CASSDIGRGDEQFF	NA	NA	TRBV7-6	TRBJ2-1
TGTGCCAGCAGCGCAGGGACAATACGACCGAACACTGAAGCTTTCTTT	CASSAGTIRPNTEAFF	NA	NA	TRBV7-9	TRBJ1-1
TGCGCCAGCAGCCATCCCCTGGGGGGGGGCGCAGATACGCAGTATTTT	CASSHPLGGGADTQYF	NA	few	TRBV4-1	TRBJ2-3
TGTGCCAGCAGCTTGAGAAACTACAATGAGCAGTTCTTC	CASSLRNYNEQFF	NA	many	TRBV7-2	TRBJ2-1
TGTGCCAGCAGCCATGAGTACGGGTCCGCGAAGATAACAGATACGCAGTATTTT	CASSHEYGSAKITDTQYF	NA	NA	TRBV4-2	TRBJ2-3
TGTGCCAGCAGCCCGCCCCCGGGGGCACACCTCCACTACAATGAGCAGTTCTTC	CASSPPPGAHLHYNEQFF	NA	few	TRBV7-9	TRBJ2-1
TGTGCCAGCAGCTTATTGGAACAAGAGACCCAGTACTTC	CASSLLEQETQYF	NA	few	TRBV7-8	TRBJ2-5
TGTGCCAGCATACAGGGATGGAACACTGAAGCTTTCTTT	CASIQGWNTEAFF	NA	few	TRBV19	TRBJ1-1
TGTGCCAGCAGTCTCGCCGGGACTGGGAGCTCCTACGAGCAGTACTTC	CASSLAGTGSSYEQYF	NA	once	TRBV27	TRBJ2-7
TGTGCCACCTCCCCGGGGGCCAACGTCCTGACTTTC	CATSPGANVLTF	NA	NA	TRBV24-1	TRBJ2-6
TGTGCCAGCAGTTCGACAGAGGACAGGGGTGAGACCCAGTACTTC	CASSSTEDRGETQYF	TRBD1	NA	TRBV6-5	TRBJ2-5
TGTGCCAGCAGTTTAGGCCGGTCTACACCCCAGCATTTT	CASSLGRSTPQHF	NA	NA	TRBV27	TRBJ1-5
TGTGCCTGCAGGGGTTCTGGAAACACCATATATTTT	CACRGSGNTIYF	NA	NA	TRBV6-2/TRBV6-3	TRBJ1-3
TGTGCCAGCAGCTTAAGAGCGGGGGGCTTCAATGAGCAGTTCTTC	CASSLRAGGFNEQFF	TRBD2	NA	TRBV11-1	TRBJ2-1
TGTGCCAGCAGCTGGGGCCCAGAACTAATCGGCTACACCTTC	CASSWGPELIGYTF	NA	few	TRBV5-6	TRBJ1-2
TGTGCCAGTAGCACGAACCGGGACAGCAATGAAAAACTGTTTTTT	CASSTNRDSNEKLFF	TRBD1	NA	TRBV19	TRBJ1-4
TGTGCCAGCAGCTCCTGGACAGGGGGCGAGTATGGCTACACCTTC	CASSSWTGGEYGYTF	TRBD1	many	TRBV7-8	TRBJ1-2
TGCAGTGCTAGAGGAGGGGACCCACAAGGCGGTCAGCCCCAGCATTTT	CSARGGDPQGGQPQHF	NA	NA	TRBV20-1	TRBJ1-5
TGTGCCAGCAGCTTGGTAGTGGCTTTGGGTCAGCCCCAGCATTTT	CASSLVVALGQPQHF	NA	few	TRBV5-5	TRBJ1-5
TGTGCCAGCAGTGAACCGGGCGGGGGGTACACAGATACGCAGTATTTT	CASSEPGGGYTDTQYF	TRBD2	few	TRBV6-1	TRBJ2-3
TGTGCCAGCAGCTACCTAGGCAATGAGCAGTTCTTC	CASSYLGNEQFF	NA	many	TRBV6-2/TRBV6-3	TRBJ2-1
TGCAGCGTGCTAATTCCCTCCCCCTGGGACTATGGCTACACCTTC	CSVLIPSPWDYGYTF	NA	few	TRBV29-1	TRBJ1-2
TGTGCCAGCAGCCAGGAGGGTTTCGAGCAGTACTTC	CASSQEGFEQYF	NA	NA	TRBV7-4	TRBJ2-7
TGTGCCAGCAGTAGGGACAGGACTCCTGGGGCCAACGTCCTGACTTTC	CASSRDRTPGANVLTF	TRBD1	few	TRBV2	TRBJ2-6
TGTGCCAGTAGTGATGGGGGCATACCGAACACTGAAGCTTTCTTT	CASSDGGIPNTEAFF	NA	once	TRBV19	TRBJ1-1
TGTGCCAGCAGTTACTTTCTGGCAGGGGGATATAGCAATCAGCCCCAGCATTTT	CASSYFLAGGYSNQPQHF	TRBD1	NA	TRBV6-8	TRBJ1-5
TGTGCCAGCAGCTCCTACGGGGACCCTCGCACAGATACGCAGTATTTT	CASSSYGDPRTDTQYF	NA	few	TRBV11-3	TRBJ2-3
TGTGCCAGCAGCCAAGATAGGAGGGGGTTTCAGCCCCAGCATTTT	CASSQDRRGFQPQHF	NA	few	TRBV3-1	TRBJ1-5
TGTGCCAGCAGCTTACTCCCGGTACAGCAAGAGACCCAGTACTTC	CASSLLPVQQETQYF	NA	NA	TRBV7-6	TRBJ2-5
TGCGCCAGCAGCCAAGTAAGGGCGGGGGGGCCGTACAATGAGCAGTTCTTC	CASSQVRAGGPYNEQFF	TRBD2	few	TRBV4-3	TRBJ2-1
TGTGCCAGTAGAACCCGGACAGGGGGGGAGACGGGCACTGAAGCTTTCTTT	CASRTRTGGETGTEAFF	TRBD1	NA	TRBV19	TRBJ1-1
TGTGCCAGCAGTTACTCGGTCAGGGCCTACGAGCAGTACTTC	CASSYSVRAYEQYF	NA	NA	TRBV6-5	TRBJ2-7
TGTGCCAGCAGTTCCCCGGGACGCTTGTTATTCTATGGCTACACCTTC	CASSSPGRLLFYGYTF	NA	NA	TRBV6-6	TRBJ1-2
TGTGCCAGCAGCTCTTCGGACCCTCGGGCGGTGAACTATGGCTACACCTTC	CASSSSDPRAVNYGYTF	NA	NA	TRBV7-8	TRBJ1-2
TGTGCCACCAGCTCCGGACTAGCGGTTATGAACACCGGGGAGCTGTTTTTT	CATSSGLAVMNTGELFF	TRBD2	few	TRBV15	TRBJ2-2
TGTGCCAGCTCACCAGATACAGGGACGTCTGGAAACACCATATATTTT	CASSPDTGTSGNTIYF	NA	many	TRBV18	TRBJ1-3
TGTGCCAGCAGTTACTCGAGCGGGGGGGGTTATGGAACCGGGGAGCTGTTTTTT	CASSYSSGGGYGTGELFF	TRBD2	few	TRBV6-5	TRBJ2-2
TGTGCCAGCAGTTACTCAAGTCGGATTAGCTCCTATAATTCACCCCTCCACTTT	CASSYSSRISSYNSPLHF	NA	few	TRBV6-5	TRBJ1-6
TGTGCCAGTAGAATGGGGGACAGGGTCCCCGGGGAGCTGTTTTTT	CASRMGDRVPGELFF	TRBD1	few	TRBV19	TRBJ2-2
TGTGCCAGCAGCCCTGTCGGCGTAAACCGGGGCGTCTCCTACGAGCAGTACTTC	CASSPVGVNRGVSYEQYF	NA	NA	TRBV3-1	TRBJ2-7
TGTGCCAGCAGCCTAACGGGTTTTGGGGGTGAAAAACTGTTTTTT	CASSLTGFGGEKLFF	NA	many	TRBV7-6	TRBJ1-4
TGTGCCAGCAGCATTCGACAGGGGGGAAATTCACCCCTCCACTTT	CASSIRQGGNSPLHF	TRBD1	many	TRBV7-2	TRBJ1-6
TGTGCCAGCAGCTCAACAGGGAGTCCCTACTACGAGCAGTACTTC	CASSSTGSPYYEQYF	NA	many	TRBV7-2	TRBJ2-7
TGTGCCAGCAGCGTAGTTGGGGGGGCGAAAGATACGCAGTATTTT	CASSVVGGAKDTQYF	NA	NA	TRBV9	TRBJ2-3
TGTGCCAGCAGCTTAAACAGGTTTGGGGAGACCCAGTACTTC	CASSLNRFGETQYF	NA	many	TRBV11-1	TRBJ2-5
TGTGCCAGCAGTTACTCCCCGACTAGAGGCGAGACCCAGTACTTC	CASSYSPTRGETQYF	NA	few	TRBV6-5	TRBJ2-5
TGTGCCAGCAGCTCAGGGGGCAGGCAGCCCCAGCATTTT	CASSSGGRQPQHF	TRBD1	NA	TRBV5-6	TRBJ1-5
TGTGCCAGCAGTTACGGGGCGCACCCATACAATGAGCAGTTCTTC	CASSYGAHPYNEQFF	NA	NA	TRBV6-2/TRBV6-3	TRBJ2-1